This T cell receptor (beta chain) was profiled in a study of CD8 T cells in Susac syndrome. From germline, CDR1 is SGDLS and CDR2 YYNGEE. J gave up 5 bases and V 1 base, and 5 bases lay outside the gene matches. This CDR3 comprises 15 residues. Only one count was recorded for this clonotype. Random hexamers were used to reverse transcribe roughly 0.45 to 1 ug of RNA. From the immunoSEQ multiplex PCR reads, TCRdb called clonotypes with MiXCR, one entry per CDR3 protein. The table lists around 130,000 distinct CDR3 sequences, roughly 94% of them singletons, with around 0.12% in the top ten. This receptor was obtained from a human donor with multiple sclerosis. Source material: CD4+ T cells from PBMCs. The chain joins TRBV9 to TRBJ2-7; TRBD2 matches 11 bases. CDR3 sequence (DNA): TGTGCCAGCAGCGTATCACTAGCGGGAGCTAACGAGCAGTACTTC. It is translated as CASSVSLAGANEQYF.